The present entry profiles one T cell receptor (beta chain) with its context. This sample is drawn from a study of blood T cell repertoires in COVID-19. The method was immunoSEQ multiplex PCR; TCRdb's version includes in-frame clones alone and lacks a portion of them. The table has about 150,000 clones, more than 70% seen once. Germline V gene lookup returns CDR1 LNHDA and CDR2 SQIVND (reference sequence). Unmatched junction bases numbered 3, after V lost 7 bases and J lost 1 base. The CDR3 runs to 14 residues. The chain recombines TRBV19 with TRBJ2-3, with 9 positions matching TRBD2. Sequencing input: peripheral blood. The sequence derives from a woman aged 45-65 years with acute or convalescent COVID-19. DNA of the CDR3: TGTGCCAGTAAGGCTAGCGGGGGCACAGATACGCAGTATTTT. Protein product: CASKASGGTDTQYF.